This T cell receptor beta chain came from a study of spatial heterogeneity in lung cancer. This clonotype was observed a handful of times. Time point denoted: sample taken at primary tumor resection. Samples were donated by 72 untreated early-stage non-small cell lung cancer patients. The input material, whole RNA from tumor, nontumor lung or frozen PBMC, was sequenced unsorted. Looked up from germline, CDR1 is MNHEY and CDR2 is SVGEGT. After removal of 8 bases from V and 6 bases from J, the junction contained 16 bases not matched to a gene. This CDR3 has 16 amino acids. Every TCR cDNA molecule bore its own unique molecular identifier. MiXCR was run by TCRdb on the 5' RACE reads, yielding one entry per CDR3 protein. The repertoire consists of approximately 20,000 distinct CDR3 sequences, with 4.6% occurring once and the leading ten covering about 7.2%.

The source is a male donor with early-stage non-small cell lung cancer. The rearrangement links TRBV6-2 or TRBV6-3 to TRBJ2-7; the match to TRBD2 covers 10 bases. The sequencing here drew on PBMCs, taken at surgery. CDR3 bases: TGTGCCAGCGTGGGGGGGGGACTAGCGTCATCGAGCGAGCAGTACTTC. Amino acids: CASVGGGLASSSEQYF.